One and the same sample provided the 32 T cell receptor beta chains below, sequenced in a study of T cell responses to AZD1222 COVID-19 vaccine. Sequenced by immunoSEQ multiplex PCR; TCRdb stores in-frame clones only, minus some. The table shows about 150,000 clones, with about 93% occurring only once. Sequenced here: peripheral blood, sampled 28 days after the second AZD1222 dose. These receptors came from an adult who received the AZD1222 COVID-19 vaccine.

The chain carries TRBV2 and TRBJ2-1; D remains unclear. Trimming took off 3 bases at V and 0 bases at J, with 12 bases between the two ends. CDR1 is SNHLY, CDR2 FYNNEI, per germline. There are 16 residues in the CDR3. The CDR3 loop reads CASSEEQADSYNEQFF. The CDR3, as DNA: TGTGCCAGCAGTGAGGAGCAGGCCGACTCCTACAATGAGCAGTTCTTC.

CDR3 coding DNA: TGTGCCACCAGCAGAGACAGGGGAGGTATTGGAACTAATGAAAAACTGTTTTTT. Amino acids: CATSRDRGGIGTNEKLFF. The chain uses TRBV15 and TRBJ1-4; TRBD1 is a possible D gene (6 bases). The germline V and J ends were trimmed by 0 bases and 1 base, with 15 bases remaining between them. The V gene's germline CDR1 is LNHNV and CDR2 YYDKDF (reference sequence). The CDR3 consists of 18 residues.

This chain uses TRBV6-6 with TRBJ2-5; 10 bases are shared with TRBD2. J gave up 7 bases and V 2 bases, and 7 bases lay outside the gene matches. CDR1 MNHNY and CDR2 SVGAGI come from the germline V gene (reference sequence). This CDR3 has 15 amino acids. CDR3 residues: CASSYGAGGPVTQYF. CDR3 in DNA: TGTGCCAGCAGTTACGGAGCGGGAGGGCCGGTGACCCAGTACTTC.

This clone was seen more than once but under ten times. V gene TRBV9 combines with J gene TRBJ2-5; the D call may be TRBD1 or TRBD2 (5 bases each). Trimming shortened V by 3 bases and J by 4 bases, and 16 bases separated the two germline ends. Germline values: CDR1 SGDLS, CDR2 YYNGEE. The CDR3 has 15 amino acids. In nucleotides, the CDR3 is TGTGCCAGCAGCGCAAACACCGGGACGGCAGAGACCCAGTACTTC. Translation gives CASSANTGTAETQYF.

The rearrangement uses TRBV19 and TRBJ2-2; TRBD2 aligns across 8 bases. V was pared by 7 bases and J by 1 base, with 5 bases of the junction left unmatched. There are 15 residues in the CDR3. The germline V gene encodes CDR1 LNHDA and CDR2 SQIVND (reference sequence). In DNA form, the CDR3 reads TGTGCCAGTATCCTTAGCGGGGTGAACACCGGGGAGCTGTTTTTT. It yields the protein CASILSGVNTGELFF.

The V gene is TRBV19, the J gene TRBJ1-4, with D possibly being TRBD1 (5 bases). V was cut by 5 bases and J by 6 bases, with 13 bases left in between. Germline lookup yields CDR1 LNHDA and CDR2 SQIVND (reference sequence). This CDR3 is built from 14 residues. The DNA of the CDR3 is TGTGCCAGTAGTGGTGGGACGCGGGATGAAAAACTGTTTTTT. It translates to CASSGGTRDEKLFF.

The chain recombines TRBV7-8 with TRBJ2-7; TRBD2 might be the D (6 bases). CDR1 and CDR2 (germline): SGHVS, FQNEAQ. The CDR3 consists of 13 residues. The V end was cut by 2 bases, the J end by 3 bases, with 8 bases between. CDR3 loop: CASSLRGGYEQYF. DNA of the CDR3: TGTGCCAGCAGCTTAAGGGGAGGCTACGAGCAGTACTTC.

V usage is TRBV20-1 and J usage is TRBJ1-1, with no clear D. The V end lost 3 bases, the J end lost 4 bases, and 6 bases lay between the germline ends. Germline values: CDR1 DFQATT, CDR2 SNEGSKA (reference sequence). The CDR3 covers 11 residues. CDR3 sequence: CSARAGTEAFF. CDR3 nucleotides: TGCAGTGCTAGGGCAGGCACTGAAGCTTTCTTT.

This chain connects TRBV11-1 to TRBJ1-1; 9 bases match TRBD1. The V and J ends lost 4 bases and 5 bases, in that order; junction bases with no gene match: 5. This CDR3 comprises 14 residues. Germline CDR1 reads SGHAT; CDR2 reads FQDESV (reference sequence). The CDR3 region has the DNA TGTGCCAGCAGCTCCGGGACAGGGTGGACTGAAGCTTTCTTT. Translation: CASSSGTGWTEAFF. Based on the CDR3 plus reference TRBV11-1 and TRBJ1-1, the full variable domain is EAEVAQSPRYKITEKSQAVAFWCDPISGHATLYWYRQILGQGPELLVQFQDESVVDDSQLPKDRFSAERLKGVDSTLKIQPAELGDSAMYLCASSSGTGWTEAFFGQGTRLTVV.

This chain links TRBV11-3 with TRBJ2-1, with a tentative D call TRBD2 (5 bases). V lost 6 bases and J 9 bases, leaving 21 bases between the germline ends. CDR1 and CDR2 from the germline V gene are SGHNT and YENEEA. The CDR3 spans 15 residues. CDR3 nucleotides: TGTGCCAGCAGTGCCGCTGCAACCTCCCGGGGTGAGCAGTTCTTC. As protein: CASSAAATSRGEQFF.

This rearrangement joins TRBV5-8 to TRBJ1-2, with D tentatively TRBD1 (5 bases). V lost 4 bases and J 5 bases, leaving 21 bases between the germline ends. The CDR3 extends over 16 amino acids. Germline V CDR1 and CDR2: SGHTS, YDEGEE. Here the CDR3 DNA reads TGTGCCAGCAGCCCCAACTCCGGGGGATTCCCGTATGGCTACACCTTC. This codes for CASSPNSGGFPYGYTF.

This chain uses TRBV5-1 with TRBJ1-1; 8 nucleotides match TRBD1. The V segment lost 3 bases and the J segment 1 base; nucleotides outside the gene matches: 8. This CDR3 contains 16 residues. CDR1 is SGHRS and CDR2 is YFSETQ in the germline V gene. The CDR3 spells CASSSYPGQENTEAFF. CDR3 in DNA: TGCGCCAGCAGCTCATACCCGGGACAGGAGAACACTGAAGCTTTCTTT.

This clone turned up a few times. The CDR3 is CSVKTGPRRGYTF. The CDR3 DNA is TGCAGCGTCAAGACAGGGCCAAGACGTGGCTACACCTTC. The chain recombines TRBV29-1 with TRBJ1-2; 7 positions match TRBD1. Trimming cost V 6 bases and J 7 bases; bases outside gene matches: 11. Germline CDR1 is SQVTM and CDR2 is ANQGSEA. The CDR3 is made up of 13 amino acids.

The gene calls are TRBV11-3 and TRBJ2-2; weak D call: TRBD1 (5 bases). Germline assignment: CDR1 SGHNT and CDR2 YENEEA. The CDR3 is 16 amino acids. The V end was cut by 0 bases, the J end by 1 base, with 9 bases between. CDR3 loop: CASSLDAGRNTGELFF. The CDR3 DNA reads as TGTGCCAGCAGCTTAGACGCAGGGCGGAACACCGGGGAGCTGTTTTTT.

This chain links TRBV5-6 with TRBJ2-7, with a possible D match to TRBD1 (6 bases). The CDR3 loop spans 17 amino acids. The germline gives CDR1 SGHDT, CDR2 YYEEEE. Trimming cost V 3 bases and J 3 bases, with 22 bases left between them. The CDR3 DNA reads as TGTGCCAGCAGCTCCGGTTTGTCTTGGACAGTCGACTACGAGCAGTACTTC. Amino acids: CASSSGLSWTVDYEQYF.

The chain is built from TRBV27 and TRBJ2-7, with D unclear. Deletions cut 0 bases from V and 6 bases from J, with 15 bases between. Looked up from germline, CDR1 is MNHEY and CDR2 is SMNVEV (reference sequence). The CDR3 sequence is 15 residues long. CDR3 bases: TGTGCCAGCAGTTTATCGGCTACTTTCACATTCGAGCAGTACTTC. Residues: CASSLSATFTFEQYF.

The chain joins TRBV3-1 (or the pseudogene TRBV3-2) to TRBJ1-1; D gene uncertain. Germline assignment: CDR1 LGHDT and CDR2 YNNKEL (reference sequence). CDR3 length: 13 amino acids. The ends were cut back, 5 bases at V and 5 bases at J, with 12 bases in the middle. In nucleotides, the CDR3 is TGTGCCAGCAGCATACGGGATCGGACTGAAGCTTTCTTT. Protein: CASSIRDRTEAFF.

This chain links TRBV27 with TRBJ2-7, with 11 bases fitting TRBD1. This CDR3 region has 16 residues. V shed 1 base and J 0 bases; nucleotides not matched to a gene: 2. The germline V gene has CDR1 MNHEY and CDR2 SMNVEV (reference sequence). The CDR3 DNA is TGTGCCAGCAGTTTATATGGGACAGGGGGCTCCTACGAGCAGTACTTC. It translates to CASSLYGTGGSYEQYF.

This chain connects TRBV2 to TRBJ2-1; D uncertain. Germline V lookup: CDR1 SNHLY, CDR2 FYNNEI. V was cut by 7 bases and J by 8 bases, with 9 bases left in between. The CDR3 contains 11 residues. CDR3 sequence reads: CASTPNYEQFF. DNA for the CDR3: TGTGCCAGCACACCAAATTATGAGCAGTTCTTC.

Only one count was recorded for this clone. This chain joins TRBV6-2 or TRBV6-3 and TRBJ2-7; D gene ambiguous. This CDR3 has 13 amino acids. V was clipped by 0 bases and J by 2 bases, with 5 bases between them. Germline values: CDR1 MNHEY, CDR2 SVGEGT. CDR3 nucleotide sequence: TGTGCCAGCAGTTACTCGACCCCCTACGAGCAGTACTTC. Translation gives CASSYSTPYEQYF.

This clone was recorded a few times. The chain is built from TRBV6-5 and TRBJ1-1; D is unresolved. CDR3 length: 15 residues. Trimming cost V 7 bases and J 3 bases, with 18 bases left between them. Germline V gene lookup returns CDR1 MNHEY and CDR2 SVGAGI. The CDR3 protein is CASIRVDDPYTEAFF. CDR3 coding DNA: TGTGCCAGCATTCGGGTGGATGATCCTTACACTGAAGCTTTCTTT.

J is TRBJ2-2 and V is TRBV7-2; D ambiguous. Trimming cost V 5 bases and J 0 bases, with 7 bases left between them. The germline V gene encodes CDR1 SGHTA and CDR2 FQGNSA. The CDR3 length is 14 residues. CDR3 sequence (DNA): TGTGCCAGCAGCCTAGACTCGAACACCGGGGAGCTGTTTTTT. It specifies CASSLDSNTGELFF.

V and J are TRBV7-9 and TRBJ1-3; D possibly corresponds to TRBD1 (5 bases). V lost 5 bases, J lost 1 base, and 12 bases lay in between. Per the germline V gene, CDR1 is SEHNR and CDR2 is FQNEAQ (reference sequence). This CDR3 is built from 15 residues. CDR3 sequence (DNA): TGTGCCAGCAGCGCGCCAAGGGGATCTGGAAACACCATATATTTT. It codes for CASSAPRGSGNTIYF.

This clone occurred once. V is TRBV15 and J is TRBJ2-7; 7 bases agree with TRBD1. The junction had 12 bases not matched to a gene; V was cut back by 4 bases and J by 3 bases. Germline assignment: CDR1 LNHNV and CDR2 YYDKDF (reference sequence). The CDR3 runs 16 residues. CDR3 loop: CATSTTKGATYYEQYF. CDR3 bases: TGTGCCACCAGCACAACTAAGGGGGCGACATACTACGAGCAGTACTTC. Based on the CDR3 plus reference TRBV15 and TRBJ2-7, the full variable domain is DAMVIQNPRYQVTQFGKPVTLSCSQTLNHNVMYWYQQKSSQAPKLLFHYYDKDFNNEADTPDNFQSRRPNTSFCFLDIRSPGLGDTAMYLCATSTTKGATYYEQYFGPGTRLTVT.

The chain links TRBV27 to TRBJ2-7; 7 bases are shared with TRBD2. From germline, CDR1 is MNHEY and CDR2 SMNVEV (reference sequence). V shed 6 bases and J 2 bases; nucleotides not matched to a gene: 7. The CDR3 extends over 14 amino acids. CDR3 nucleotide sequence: TGTGCCAGCAGCTTGGGAGGGGACGCCTACGAGCAGTACTTC. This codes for CASSLGGDAYEQYF.

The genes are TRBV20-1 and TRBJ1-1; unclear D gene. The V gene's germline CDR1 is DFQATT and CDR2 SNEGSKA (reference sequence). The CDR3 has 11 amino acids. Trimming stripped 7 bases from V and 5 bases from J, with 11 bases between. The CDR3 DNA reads TGCAGTGTCTATTTTCGAACTGAAGCTTTCTTT. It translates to CSVYFRTEAFF.

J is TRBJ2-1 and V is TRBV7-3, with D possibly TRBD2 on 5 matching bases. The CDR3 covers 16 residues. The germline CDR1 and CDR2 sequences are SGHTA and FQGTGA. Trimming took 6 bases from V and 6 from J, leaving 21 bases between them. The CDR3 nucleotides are TGTGCCAGCAGTCTTGAGGGAGCTGTAGTAAGCAATGAGCAGTTCTTC. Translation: CASSLEGAVVSNEQFF.

The CDR3 DNA reads as TGTGCCAGCAGCTTTAAGGGGGTCGCCGGTTACGAGCAGTACTTC. This translates into CASSFKGVAGYEQYF. The chain employs TRBV11-2 and TRBJ2-7; the D gene is possibly TRBD1 (6 bases). This CDR3 has 15 residues. Germline lookup yields CDR1 SGHAT and CDR2 FQNNGV. V lost 3 bases, J lost 4 bases, and 16 bases lay in between.

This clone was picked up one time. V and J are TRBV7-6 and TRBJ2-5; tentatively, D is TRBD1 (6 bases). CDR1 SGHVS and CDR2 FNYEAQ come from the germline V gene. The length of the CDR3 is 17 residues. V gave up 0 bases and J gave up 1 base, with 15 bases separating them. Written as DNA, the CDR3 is TGTGCCAGCAGCTTAGCGAAGCGGACAGACGGCCAAGAGACCCAGTACTTC. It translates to CASSLAKRTDGQETQYF.

CDR3 protein: CASSDRGNTEAFF. As DNA, the CDR3 is TGTGCCAGCAGCGACAGGGGGAACACTGAAGCTTTCTTT. The genes are TRBV16 and TRBJ1-1, with TRBD1 matching 8 bases. Trimming at V came to 5 bases and at J to 1 base, leaving 0 bases not matched to a gene. In germline, CDR1 is KGHSY, CDR2 FQNENV. This CDR3 region has 13 residues.

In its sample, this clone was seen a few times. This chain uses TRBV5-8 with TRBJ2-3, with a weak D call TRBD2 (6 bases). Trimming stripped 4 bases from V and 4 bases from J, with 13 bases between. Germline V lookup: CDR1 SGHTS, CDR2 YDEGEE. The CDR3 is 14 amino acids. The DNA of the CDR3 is TGTGCCAGCAGCCCGGGGGTGGCGGCAGATACGCAGTATTTT. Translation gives CASSPGVAADTQYF. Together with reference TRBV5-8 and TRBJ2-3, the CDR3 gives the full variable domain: EAGVTQSPTHLIKTRGQQATLRCSPISGHTSVYWYQQALGLGLQFLLWYDEGEERNRGNFPPRFSGRQFPNYSSELNVNALELEDSALYLCASSPGVAADTQYFGPGTRLTVL.

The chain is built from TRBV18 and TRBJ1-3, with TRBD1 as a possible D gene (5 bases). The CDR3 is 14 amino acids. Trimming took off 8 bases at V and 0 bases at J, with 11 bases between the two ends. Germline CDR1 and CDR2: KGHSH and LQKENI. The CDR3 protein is CASTAGISGNTIYF. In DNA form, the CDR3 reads TGTGCCAGCACCGCAGGGATCTCTGGAAACACCATATATTTT.